The rows below give T cell receptor beta chains drawn from one sample of a study of CD8 T cells in Susac syndrome. TCRdb fed the immunoSEQ multiplex PCR reads into MiXCR, producing one record per CDR3 protein. In the table there are approximately 170,000 distinct CDR3 sequences, roughly 95% of which are singletons. Material for sequencing was CD4+ T cells from PBMCs. The source is a human donor with multiple sclerosis. Both conserved end residues are part of each CDR3. The D gene is left open where the match is weak. Clone size is shown for a subset of rows, as once, few, many or a class of expanded clone.

abundance	j_gene	v_gene	d_gene	CDR3aa	CDR3nt
-	TRBJ1-1	TRBV6-2/TRBV6-3	-	CASSYLSTVNWRNTEAFF	TGTGCCAGCAGTTACCTTTCGACGGTCAATTGGCGGAACACTGAAGCTTTCTTT
-	TRBJ2-1	TRBV19	TRBD2	CASSTGTSGRSNEQFF	TGTGCCAGTAGTACGGGGACTAGCGGGAGGAGTAATGAGCAGTTCTTC
-	TRBJ2-4	TRBV12-3/TRBV12-4	-	CASSPRNIQYF	TGTGCCAGCAGTCCCCGAAACATTCAGTACTTC
-	TRBJ2-3	TRBV7-7	-	CASSPGAYGGTQYF	TGTGCCAGCAGCCCTGGGGCCTACGGCGGTACGCAGTATTTT
once	TRBJ2-7	TRBV19	-	CASSQQGKQYF	TGTGCCAGTAGTCAGCAGGGGAAGCAGTACTTC
-	TRBJ2-1	TRBV23-1	TRBD1	CASSHETGGNEQFF	TGCGCCAGCAGTCACGAGACAGGGGGCAATGAGCAGTTCTTC
-	TRBJ2-7	TRBV7-2	-	CASSLTFAADSYEQYF	TGTGCCAGCAGCTTAACGTTTGCGGCAGACTCCTACGAGCAGTACTTC
-	TRBJ2-7	TRBV15	-	CATSRAGDLHEQYF	TGTGCCACCAGCAGAGCGGGAGACTTACACGAGCAGTACTTC
-	TRBJ2-5	TRBV28	-	CASTKLRGRRQETQYF	TGTGCCAGCACCAAACTTCGGGGGCGGCGCCAAGAGACCCAGTACTTC
-	TRBJ2-7	TRBV27	TRBD1	CASIPRDRPYEQYF	TGTGCCAGCATACCCCGGGACAGACCCTACGAGCAGTACTTC
-	TRBJ2-7	TRBV27	TRBD1	CASSFGRGYEQYF	TGTGCCAGCAGTTTCGGCAGGGGGTACGAGCAGTACTTC
-	TRBJ2-3	TRBV30	TRBD1	CAWTTGGDTQYF	TGTGCCTGGACCACAGGGGGGGATACGCAGTATTTT
-	TRBJ2-7	TRBV12-3/TRBV12-4	TRBD1	CASRGTGGNEQYF	TGTGCCAGCAGGGGGACAGGGGGGAACGAGCAGTACTTC
-	TRBJ2-7	TRBV6-5	-	CASSYSKASMWEQYF	TGTGCCAGCAGTTACTCGAAGGCTAGTATGTGGGAGCAGTACTTC
-	TRBJ1-1	TRBV14	-	CASSPQGYMNTEAFF	TGTGCCAGCAGCCCACAGGGTTACATGAACACTGAAGCTTTCTTT
-	TRBJ1-2	TRBV12-3/TRBV12-4	-	CASSLGGGHGYTF	TGTGCCAGCAGTTTAGGGGGAGGACATGGCTACACCTTC
few	TRBJ2-5	TRBV7-2	TRBD1	CASSLVAGGAVKTQYF	TGTGCCAGCAGCTTAGTGGCAGGGGGCGCCGTAAAGACCCAGTACTTC